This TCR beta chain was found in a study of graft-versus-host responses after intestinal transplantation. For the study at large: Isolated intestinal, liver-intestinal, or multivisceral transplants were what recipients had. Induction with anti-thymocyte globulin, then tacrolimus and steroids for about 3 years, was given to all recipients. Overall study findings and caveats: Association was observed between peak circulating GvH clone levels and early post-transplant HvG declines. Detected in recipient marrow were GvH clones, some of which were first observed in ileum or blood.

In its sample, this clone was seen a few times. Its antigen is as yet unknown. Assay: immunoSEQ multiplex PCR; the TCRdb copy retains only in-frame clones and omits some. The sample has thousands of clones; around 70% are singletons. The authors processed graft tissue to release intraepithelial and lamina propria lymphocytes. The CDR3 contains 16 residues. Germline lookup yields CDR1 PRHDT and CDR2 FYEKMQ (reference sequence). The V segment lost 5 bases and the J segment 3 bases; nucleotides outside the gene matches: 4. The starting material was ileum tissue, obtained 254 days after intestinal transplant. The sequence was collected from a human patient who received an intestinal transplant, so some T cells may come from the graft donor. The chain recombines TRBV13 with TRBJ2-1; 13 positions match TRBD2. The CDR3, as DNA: TGTGCCAGCAGCGGAGGACTAGCGGGGGTCTACAATGAGCAGTTCTTC. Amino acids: CASSGGLAGVYNEQFF. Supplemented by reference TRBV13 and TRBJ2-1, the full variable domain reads AAGVIQSPRHLIKEKRETATLKCYPIPRHDTVYWYQQGPGQDPQFLISFYEKMQSDKGSIPDRFSAQQFSDYHSELNMSSLELGDSALYFCASSGGLAGVYNEQFFGPGTRLTVL.